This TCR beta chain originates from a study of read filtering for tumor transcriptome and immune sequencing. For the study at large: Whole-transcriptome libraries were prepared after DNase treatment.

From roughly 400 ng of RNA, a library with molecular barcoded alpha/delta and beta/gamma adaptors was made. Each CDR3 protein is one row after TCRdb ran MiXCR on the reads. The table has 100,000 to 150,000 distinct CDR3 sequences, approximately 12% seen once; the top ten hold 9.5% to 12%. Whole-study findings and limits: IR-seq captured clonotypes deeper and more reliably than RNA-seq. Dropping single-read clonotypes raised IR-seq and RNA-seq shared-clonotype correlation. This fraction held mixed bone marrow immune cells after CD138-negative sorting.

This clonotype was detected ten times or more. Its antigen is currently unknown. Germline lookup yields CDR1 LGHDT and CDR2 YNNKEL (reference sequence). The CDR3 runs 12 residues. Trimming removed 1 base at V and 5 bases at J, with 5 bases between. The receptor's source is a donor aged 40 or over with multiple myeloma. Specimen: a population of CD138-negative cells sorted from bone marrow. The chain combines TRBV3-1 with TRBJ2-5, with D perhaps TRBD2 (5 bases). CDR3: CASSQGRETQYF. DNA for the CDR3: TGTGCCAGCAGCCAAGGGAGGGAGACCCAGTACTTC.